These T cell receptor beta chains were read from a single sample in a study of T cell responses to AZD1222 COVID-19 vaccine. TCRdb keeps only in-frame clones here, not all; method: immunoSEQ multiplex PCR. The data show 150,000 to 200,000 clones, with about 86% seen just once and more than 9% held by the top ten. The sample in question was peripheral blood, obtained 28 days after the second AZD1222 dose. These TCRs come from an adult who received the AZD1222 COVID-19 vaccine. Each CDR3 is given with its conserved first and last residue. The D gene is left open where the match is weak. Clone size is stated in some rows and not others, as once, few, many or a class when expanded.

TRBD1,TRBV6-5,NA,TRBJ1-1,CASSYFGQGRIEAFF,TGTGCCAGCAGTTACTTCGGACAGGGGAGGATTGAAGCTTTCTTT
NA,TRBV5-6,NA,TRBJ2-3,CASSLLAQDTQYF,TGTGCCAGCAGCTTGTTGGCCCAAGATACGCAGTATTTT
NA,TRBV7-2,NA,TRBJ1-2,CASSPRAGEYGYTF,TGTGCCAGCAGCCCGAGGGCGGGGGAATATGGCTACACCTTC
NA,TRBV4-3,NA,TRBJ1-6,CASSRQSQALSYNSPLHF,TGCGCCAGCAGCCGCCAATCGCAGGCGTTATCTTATAATTCACCCCTCCACTTT
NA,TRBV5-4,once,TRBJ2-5,CASSRELYEETQYF,TGTGCCAGCAGCAGGGAACTATACGAAGAGACCCAGTACTTC
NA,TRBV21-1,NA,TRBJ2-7,CASSTKVGSYEQYF,TGTGCCAGCAGCACCAAGGTTGGTTCCTACGAGCAGTACTTC
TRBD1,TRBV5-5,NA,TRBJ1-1,CASSTGTGWDTEAFF,TGTGCCAGCAGCACAGGGACAGGGTGGGACACTGAAGCTTTCTTT
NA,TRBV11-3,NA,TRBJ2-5,CASSLGAGDVKETQYF,TGTGCCAGCAGCTTAGGGGCAGGGGATGTGAAAGAGACCCAGTACTTC
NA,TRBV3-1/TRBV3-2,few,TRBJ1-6,CASSSQVAESPLHF,TGTGCCAGCAGCTCCCAGGTAGCGGAGTCACCCCTCCACTTT
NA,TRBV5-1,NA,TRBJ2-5,CASSLAGLAQETQYF,TGCGCCAGCAGCTTGGCAGGATTAGCCCAAGAGACCCAGTACTTC
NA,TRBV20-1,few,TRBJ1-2,CSAPLQGGYTF,TGCAGTGCCCCCCTCCAGGGTGGCTACACCTTC
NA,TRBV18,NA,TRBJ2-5,CASFNPSQTQETQYF,TGTGCCAGCTTCAATCCCTCACAGACCCAAGAGACCCAGTACTTC
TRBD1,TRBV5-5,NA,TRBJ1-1,CASSWGQSPTEAFF,TGTGCCAGCAGCTGGGGACAGTCCCCAACTGAAGCTTTCTTT
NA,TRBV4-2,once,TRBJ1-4,CASSQGDGAGNEKLFF,TGTGCCAGCAGCCAAGGAGACGGGGCAGGTAATGAAAAACTGTTTTTT
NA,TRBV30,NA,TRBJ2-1,CAWSPGVSYNEQFF,TGTGCCTGGAGTCCCGGGGTTTCCTACAATGAGCAGTTCTTC